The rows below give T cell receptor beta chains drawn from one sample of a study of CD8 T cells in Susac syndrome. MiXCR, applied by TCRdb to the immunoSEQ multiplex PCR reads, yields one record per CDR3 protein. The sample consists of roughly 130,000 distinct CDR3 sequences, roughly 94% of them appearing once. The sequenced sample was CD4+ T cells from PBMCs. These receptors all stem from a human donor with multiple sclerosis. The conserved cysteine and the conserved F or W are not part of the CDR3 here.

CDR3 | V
ASSQERAGASFAELF | TRBV3-1
SVEEGTPGEQY | TRBV29-1
SASDRVLNTGELF | TRBV20-1
ASSLATAGNTIY | TRBV12-3/TRBV12-4
ASSLVGTLETQY | TRBV28
ASSLGSSTSEGRY | TRBV12-3/TRBV12-4
ASSRPPGGGTPGELF | TRBV7-2
ASSEVAYGYT | TRBV2
AWRGHGSEKLF | TRBV30
AWGTGSFNEQF | TRBV30
ASSSEFNYGYT | TRBV12-3/TRBV12-4
ASSPGEALIRAF | TRBV3-1
ASSYSETQY | TRBV12-3/TRBV12-4
ASSHYEGFHQPQH | TRBV2
ASSLTGTANSEQY | TRBV9
ASSQDIRPQF | TRBV3-1
ASRPTGGNQPQH | TRBV6-6
ASSRWGTGNGNEQF | TRBV7-2
ASRSGTGFRSQH | TRBV6-2/TRBV6-3
SVEAPGGATGGYT | TRBV29-1
ASSQDLHTNYGYT | TRBV4-1
ASRGPSSTGFGYGYT | TRBV2
SARLVAEAF | TRBV20-1
SVGTTGAKLF | TRBV29-1
ASSLQTGYSGANVLT | TRBV7-2
ASSEWGGVEETQY | TRBV25-1
ASSPGLRTMLIRQETQY | TRBV18
ASSSVPSPNEKLF | TRBV5-1
ASSPRGTIATNEKLF | TRBV5-1
ASSVTVNTEAF | TRBV12-3/TRBV12-4
ASSLRQGPYEQY | TRBV7-9
ASSLNMNYGYT | TRBV5-1
ASSHRNYGYT | TRBV2
ASSQRTGADTQY | TRBV2
ASSLGSDRGQAF | TRBV5-1
ASNPLGQNTEAF | TRBV12-3/TRBV12-4
ASSRDKYNEQF | TRBV18
ASSVVLGAEQY | TRBV9
ASSPQGARGTEAF | TRBV12-3/TRBV12-4
ASSFRGFGHGYT | TRBV12-3/TRBV12-4
ASSQDRNLGYGYT | TRBV4-2
ASSPGRDYNEQF | TRBV18
ASTRTGLFQETQY | TRBV19
ASSFGSANEKLF | TRBV12-3/TRBV12-4
ASSYYKDFQETQY | TRBV6-2/TRBV6-3
ASSTRGPSEQY | TRBV19
ASRSGTGNTEAF | TRBV10-2
AWREGRDTEAF | TRBV30
ASSQERGTGVSNQPQH | TRBV3-1
SAALGLGQRKTQY | TRBV20-1
ASSDNRVPEAF | TRBV25-1
ASGRGSSYEQY | TRBV6-5
ASSLEAARPVNIQY | TRBV12-3/TRBV12-4
SASEGWETQY | TRBV20-1
SVAKGNIQY | TRBV29-1
AWAPGGGLYETQY | TRBV30
ASSSTGAQY | TRBV13
AISKAGTSRNEQF | TRBV10-3
ATSDPGQGKNDEQF | TRBV24-1